These 31 T cell receptor beta chains were all obtained from the same sample, sequenced in a study of breast tumors, draining lymph nodes, adjacent tissues. Breast cancer patients provided tissue from their axillary draining lymph nodes. Via MiXCR, TCRdb re-called the multiplex PCR reads, giving one row per CDR3 protein. This sample yields fewer than 300,000 distinct CDR3 sequences, of which roughly 30% are seen a single time; roughly 1.5% belongs to the top ten. The sample consisted of axillary lymph node tissue. The receptors come from a female donor with breast cancer. Some clones in this sample may be carry-over from other donors' samples.

This clonotype was seen a handful of times. This could be a read error, since a much larger clone is one nucleotide away. The rearrangement joins TRBV12-3 or TRBV12-4 to TRBJ2-7; the match to TRBD2 covers 9 bases. The CDR3 has 15 amino acids. The CDR3 nucleotides are TGTGTCAGCAGTTTAGCCCCTAGCGGGGCCTACGAGCAGTACTTC. It yields the protein CVSSLAPSGAYEQYF.

The table lists this clonotype with a count of one. The gene calls are TRBV20-1 and TRBJ2-4; TRBD2 agrees at 8 bases. From germline, CDR1 is DFQATT and CDR2 SNEGSKA (reference sequence). V shed 6 bases and J 3 bases; nucleotides not matched to a gene: 13. The CDR3 has 16 amino acids. CDR3 bases: TGCAGTGCGCCTTTAAGCGGGAGTAGTAACAAAAACATTCAGTACTTC. Translating gives CSAPLSGSSNKNIQYF.

This clonotype came up many times. The rearrangement links TRBV7-3 to TRBJ2-5; D is uncertain. This CDR3 is 13 amino acids long. The germline gives CDR1 SGHTA, CDR2 FQGTGA. V dropped 1 base and J dropped 5 bases, with 8 bases sitting between them. The CDR3 reads CASSLMCWETQYF. The CDR3 region has the DNA TGTGCCAGCAGCTTAATGTGTTGGGAGACCCAGTACTTC.

This clonotype appeared many times. This chain joins TRBV5-8 and TRBJ2-7; TRBD1 matches 7 bases. Germline V CDR1 and CDR2: SGHTS, YDEGEE. V lost 3 bases and J lost 7; bases outside the gene matches: 13. CDR3 length equals 15 residues. The CDR3 region is CASSSTQGISGEQYF. CDR3 in DNA: TGTGCCAGCAGCTCGACACAGGGGATTTCGGGAGAGCAGTACTTC.

This clonotype was detected only a few times. The chain has TRBV4-1 and TRBJ1-1; 9 nucleotides match TRBD1. Germline V gene sequence: CDR1 MGHRA, CDR2 YSYEKL. Unmatched junction bases numbered 7, after V lost 5 bases and J lost 6 bases. CDR3 size: 14 residues. CDR3 sequence reads: CASSYGQGRSEAFF. CDR3 nucleotide sequence: TGCGCCAGCAGCTACGGACAGGGGCGCTCTGAAGCTTTCTTT.

V usage is TRBV20-1 and J usage is TRBJ1-2; D possibly corresponds to TRBD1 (5 bases). Between the trimmed V and J ends, which lost 7 bases and 8 bases, there was a span of 14 bases. The germline gives CDR1 DFQATT, CDR2 SNEGSKA (reference sequence). The CDR3 runs 11 residues. The chain's CDR3 is CSVPQRQGYTF. The CDR3 coding sequence is TGCAGTGTCCCACAGCGACAGGGCTACACCTTC.

For this clonotype: The missing conserved phenylalanine or tryptophan at the end of this CDR3 makes a read error likely. V is TRBV19 and J is TRBJ2-1, with TRBD2 matching over 8 bases. Germline trimming cut 7 bases from V and 4 bases from J; bases unmatched to any gene: 12. This CDR3 spans 16 amino acids. Germline lookup yields CDR1 LNHDA and CDR2 SQIVND (reference sequence). The CDR3 spells CASTGREGAGYNEQFS. CDR3 nucleotides: TGTGCCAGTACCGGGAGGGAGGGAGCGGGATACAATGAGCAGTTCTCC.

In this sample, this clonotype turned up many times. The chain links TRBV20-1 to TRBJ2-1; D uncertain. The CDR3 is 16 amino acids. Trimming left V 3 bases short and J 0 bases short, with 15 bases between. Germline values: CDR1 DFQATT, CDR2 SNEGSKA (reference sequence). CDR3 DNA: TGCAGTGCTAGGGGTTATTCCACGAGCTCCTACAATGAGCAGTTCTTC. This sequence encodes CSARGYSTSSYNEQFF.

The sample holds many counts of this clonotype. The J gene is TRBJ2-7, the V gene TRBV5-1, with D maybe TRBD1 (5 bases). Germline lookup yields CDR1 SGHRS and CDR2 YFSETQ. This CDR3 comprises 14 residues. The V end was cut by 3 bases, the J end by 6 bases, with 16 bases between. This CDR3 is CASSSSTREFEQYF. The CDR3 DNA is TGCGCCAGCAGCTCCTCAACCAGGGAATTCGAGCAGTACTTC.

To note about this clonotype: Given the absence of the conserved phenylalanine or tryptophan at the CDR3 end, a read error is likely. This sequence joins TRBV7-2 and TRBJ2-7; TRBD2 matches 7 bases. The V gene's germline CDR1 is SGHTA and CDR2 FQGNSA. The CDR3 extends over 14 amino acids. CDR3 residues: CASSLAGTTYVQYL. In nucleotides, the CDR3 is TGTGCCAGCAGCTTAGCAGGGACTACCTACGTGCAGTACCTC.

A remark on this clonotype: The junction differs from germline at one of its ends, possibly a read error. The rearrangement links TRBV27 to TRBJ2-3; 10 bases agree with TRBD2. Per the germline V gene, CDR1 is MNHEY and CDR2 is SMNVEV (reference sequence). The CDR3 runs to 17 residues. This CDR3 is CASGLSSLAGAGDTQYF. CDR3 nucleotide sequence: TGTGCCAGCGGTTTATCGAGCCTAGCGGGAGCTGGCGATACGCAGTATTTT.

A note on this clonotype: This may arise from a read error, as a much more abundant clone is one base away. The chain combines TRBV5-4 with TRBJ2-7; no clear D. The V end was cut by 4 bases, the J end by 6 bases, with 14 bases between. CDR1 is SGHNT, CDR2 YYREEE, per germline (reference sequence). This CDR3 region has 13 residues. The CDR3 DNA sequence: TGTGCCAGCAGCACCCACGGAGCCGGCGAGCAGTACTTC. It yields the protein CASSTHGAGEQYF. The full variable domain, in which reference TRBV5-4 and TRBJ2-7 provide the parts outside the CDR3, is ETGVTQSPTHLIKTRGQQVTLRCSSQSGHNTVSWYQQALGQGPQFIFQYYREEENGRGNFPPRFSGLQFPNYSSELNVNALELDDSALYLCASSTHGAGEQYFGPGTRLTVT.

In this sample, this clonotype turned up many times. The V and J genes are TRBV20-1 and TRBJ2-7, with 8 positions matching TRBD2. CDR3 size: 19 residues. Trimming at V came to 0 bases and at J to 2 bases, leaving 18 bases not matched to a gene. CDR1 is DFQATT, CDR2 SNEGSKA, per germline (reference sequence). The CDR3 bases are TGCAGTGCTAGAGATATGGGGTGGGTGCAAACTAGCGGAGCCTACGAGCAGTACTTC. This encodes CSARDMGWVQTSGAYEQYF.

The J gene is TRBJ2-5, the V gene TRBV15; 10 positions match TRBD2. Germline V lookup: CDR1 LNHNV, CDR2 YYDKDF (reference sequence). The CDR3 has 16 residues. V lost 1 base, J lost 4 bases, and 6 bases stayed unmatched. Written as DNA, the CDR3 is TGTGCCACCAGCAGAGGAGGGACTAGCGAGGGAGAGACCCAGTACTTC. Amino acids: CATSRGGTSEGETQYF.

The chain uses TRBV7-2 and TRBJ2-1; 11 nucleotides agree with TRBD2. CDR1 is SGHTA, CDR2 FQGNSA, per germline. There are 15 residues in the CDR3. The V and J ends lost 5 bases and 5 bases, in that order; junction bases with no gene match: 5. This CDR3 reads CASSHTSGSNNEQFF. The CDR3 DNA is TGTGCCAGCAGCCATACTAGCGGGAGTAACAATGAGCAGTTCTTC. The full variable domain, with the rest looked up from reference TRBV7-2 and TRBJ2-1, is GAGVSQSPSNKVTEKGKDVELRCDPISGHTALYWYRQSLGQGLEFLIYFQGNSAPDKSGLPSDRFSAERTGGSVSTLTIQRTQQEDSAVYLCASSHTSGSNNEQFFGPGTRLTVL.

The sample holds many counts of this clonotype. V is TRBV7-2 and J is TRBJ2-7; TRBD2 might be the D (5 bases). With 5 bases removed from V and 7 bases from J, the gap between germline ends came to 12 bases. Germline V gene lookup returns CDR1 SGHTA and CDR2 FQGNSA. There are 12 residues in the CDR3. The CDR3 here is CASSRDRGEQYF. In DNA form, the CDR3 reads TGTGCCAGCAGCCGCGATAGAGGGGAGCAGTACTTC. The full variable domain, with the rest looked up from reference TRBV7-2 and TRBJ2-7, is GAGVSQSPSNKVTEKGKDVELRCDPISGHTALYWYRQSLGQGLEFLIYFQGNSAPDKSGLPSDRFSAERTGGSVSTLTIQRTQQEDSAVYLCASSRDRGEQYFGPGTRLTVT.

Ten or more counts support this clonotype. The CDR3 nucleotides read TGCAGTGCAATTAAGGCGGGGTCGGTTGACTATGGCTACACCTTC. Its translation: CSAIKAGSVDYGYTF. The chain combines TRBV20-1 with TRBJ1-2, with D hard to call. V gave up 6 bases and J gave up 3 bases, with 20 bases separating them. Germline loops: CDR1 DFQATT, CDR2 SNEGSKA (reference sequence). The CDR3 has 15 residues.

This clonotype came up many times. The genes are TRBV5-1 and TRBJ2-7; TRBD2 matches 9 bases. CDR1 is SGHRS and CDR2 is YFSETQ in the germline V gene. Trimming cost V 3 bases and J 5 bases; bases outside gene matches: 9. The CDR3 is 15 residues long. For the CDR3, the DNA is TGCGCCAGCAGCTCCTTTAGCGGGAGAGCCCACGAGCAGTACTTC. Translated: CASSSFSGRAHEQYF.

For this clonotype: An end of the junction does not agree with germline; a read error may underlie this. The CDR3 DNA reads TGCAGTGCTTCCACCTCTAACTATGGCTCCACCTTC. Translating gives CSASTSNYGSTF. This chain joins TRBV20-1 and TRBJ1-2, with D uncertain. Per the germline V gene, CDR1 is DFQATT and CDR2 is SNEGSKA (reference sequence). The CDR3 consists of 12 residues.

This clonotype was counted at least ten times. CDR3 residues: CASSKARRTGKDEQFF. CDR3 DNA sequence: TGTGCCAGCAGTAAAGCCCGCCGGACAGGGAAAGATGAGCAGTTCTTC. The rearrangement links TRBV5-8 to TRBJ2-1, with TRBD1 identical over 8 bases. Germline V gives CDR1 SGHTS, CDR2 YDEGEE. V lost 5 bases, J lost 8 bases, and 15 bases stayed unmatched. The CDR3 loop spans 16 amino acids.

This clonotype was observed many times. The V and J genes are TRBV9 and TRBJ2-7; D might be TRBD2 (5 bases). The CDR3 is 16 residues long. CDR1 and CDR2 (germline): SGDLS, YYNGEE. Trimming removed 3 bases from V and 2 bases from J, with 18 bases in between. CDR3 sequence (DNA): TGTGCCAGCAGCGCCGGGATTTTAAATAAAGCCTACGAGCAGTACTTC. This translates into CASSAGILNKAYEQYF.

This clonotype showed up many times. The rearrangement links TRBV11-3 to TRBJ1-4; maybe TRBD1 (5 bases). The CDR3 is made up of 13 amino acids. V lost 6 bases and J lost 6, with 11 bases in between. The V gene's germline CDR1 is SGHNT and CDR2 YENEEA. The CDR3 coding sequence is TGTGCCAGCAGGGGGGGTGCGGATGAAAAACTGTTTTTT. It translates to CASRGGADEKLFF.

The chain joins TRBV2 to TRBJ1-1, with D perhaps matching TRBD1 (6 bases). The CDR3 totals 13 residues. From germline, CDR1 is SNHLY and CDR2 FYNNEI. Trimming shortened V by 7 bases and J by 6 bases, and 15 bases separated the two germline ends. This CDR3 reads CASKRGTGPEAFF. CDR3 DNA: TGTGCCAGCAAAAGGGGGACTGGTCCTGAAGCTTTCTTT.

The rearrangement joins TRBV6-5 to TRBJ1-1; D gene uncertain. This CDR3 is built from 16 residues. The germline V gene encodes CDR1 MNHEY and CDR2 SVGAGI. Trimming stripped 4 bases from V and 5 bases from J, with 20 bases between. This CDR3 is CASSSDGLAGQTEAFF. CDR3 DNA: TGTGCCAGCAGTTCGGACGGCCTTGCCGGGCAAACTGAAGCTTTCTTT.

The chain carries TRBV2 and TRBJ1-6, with unresolved D. Trimming left V 7 bases short and J 7 bases short, with 17 bases between. CDR3 size: 15 residues. Per germline, CDR1 SNHLY and CDR2 FYNNEI. CDR3 coding DNA: TGTGCCAGCAAAACTAGGGTCGACGGGAATTCACCCCTCCACTTT. Translating it yields CASKTRVDGNSPLHF.

This clonotype was observed at least ten times. The chain combines TRBV9 with TRBJ2-3; 10 bases are shared with TRBD2. The germline V gene encodes CDR1 SGDLS and CDR2 YYNGEE. V shed 7 bases, J shed 6 bases, and the junction held 11 bases outside the gene matches. The CDR3 sequence is 15 residues long. The CDR3 coding sequence is TGTGCCAGCTCCAACAGCGGGAGGGCGGGGGATACGCAGTATTTT. Residues: CASSNSGRAGDTQYF.

This clonotype has a count of ten or more. The chain employs TRBV30 and TRBJ2-1; D is tentatively TRBD1 or TRBD2 (5 bases each). Per germline, CDR1 GTSNPN and CDR2 SVGIG (reference sequence). This CDR3 region has 12 residues. V lost 5 bases and J lost 7, with 12 bases in between. CDR3 in amino acids: CAWGPEGNEQFF. As DNA, the CDR3 is TGTGCCTGGGGGCCCGAGGGGAATGAGCAGTTCTTC.

This clonotype was found many times. The CDR3: CASSLTRGAYEQYF. The CDR3 DNA follows: TGCGCCAGCAGCTTAACGCGGGGCGCCTACGAGCAGTACTTC. The chain carries TRBV5-1 and TRBJ2-7; possible D gene TRBD2, 6 bases. Trimming pared 2 bases from V and 2 bases from J, leaving 11 bases between. The CDR3 contains 14 residues. Germline V gene sequence: CDR1 SGHRS, CDR2 YFSETQ.

Regarding this clonotype: This may stem from a read error, because a much larger clone lies one nucleotide away. The gene calls are TRBV20-1 and TRBJ2-4; D is perhaps TRBD1 (5 bases). CDR1 is DFQATT and CDR2 is SNEGSKA in the germline V gene (reference sequence). The CDR3 consists of 17 residues. CDR3 sequence: CSARYPSSGLAENIQYF. CDR3 nucleotides: TGCAGTGCTAGATATCCATCCTCAGGGTTAGCCGAAAACATTCAGTACTTC.

This clonotype showed up many times. V usage is TRBV11-3 and J usage is TRBJ2-3; TRBD2 might be the D (6 bases). Trimming removed 5 bases from V and 2 bases from J, with 11 bases in between. The CDR3 loop spans 14 amino acids. Germline assignment: CDR1 SGHNT and CDR2 YENEEA. The CDR3 DNA sequence: TGTGCCAGCAGCACGGGACTTCACACAGATACGCAGTATTTT. The encoded protein is CASSTGLHTDTQYF. The full variable domain, in which reference TRBV11-3 and TRBJ2-3 provide the parts outside the CDR3, is EAGVVQSPRYKIIEKKQPVAFWCNPISGHNTLYWYLQNLGQGPELLIRYENEEAVDDSQLPKDRFSAERLKGVDSTLKIQPAELGDSAVYLCASSTGLHTDTQYFGPGTRLTVL.

This clonotype was recorded at least ten times. The rearrangement joins TRBV29-1 to TRBJ2-5, with TRBD2 matching over 11 bases. V shed 5 bases, J shed 3 bases, and the junction held 5 bases outside the gene matches. Germline CDR1 and CDR2: SQVTM and ANQGSEA. The CDR3 has 14 amino acids. The CDR3 loop is CSVILSGREETQYF. CDR3 DNA sequence: TGCAGCGTTATCCTTAGCGGGAGGGAAGAGACCCAGTACTTC. Filled out from reference TRBV29-1 and TRBJ2-5, the complete variable domain reads SAVISQKPSRDICQRGTSLTIQCQVDSQVTMMFWYRQQPGQSLTLIATANQGSEATYESGFVIDKFPISRPNLTFSTLTVSNMSPEDSSIYLCSVILSGREETQYFGPGTRLLVL.